The 31 T cell receptor beta chains below were found in one sample sequenced in a study of response to subunit inactivated influenza vaccine. Each CDR3 protein is one row after TCRdb ran MiXCR on the RT-PCR reads. The table shows about 570,000 distinct CDR3 sequences, with approximately 10% occurring only once. The material sequenced was PBMCs from blood, taken on the day of vaccination. The source of these receptors is a man between 50 and 59 years old who received an inactivated influenza vaccine.

This clonotype was seen at least ten times. The chain links TRBV5-1 to TRBJ1-1, with 7 positions matching TRBD1. The CDR3 extends over 15 amino acids. Losses at the gene ends were 8 bases for V and 0 bases for J; bases not matched to a gene: 10. The germline V gene has CDR1 SGHRS and CDR2 YFSETQ. This CDR3 is CASKLGDSMNTEAFF. The CDR3 DNA is TGCGCCAGTAAACTAGGGGACAGCATGAACACTGAAGCTTTCTTT.

This clonotype was observed a few times. This sequence joins TRBV5-1 and TRBJ2-3; D is perhaps TRBD2 (6 bases). Germline V gene data show CDR1 as SGHRS and CDR2 as YFSETQ. The CDR3 runs to 15 residues. V shed 5 bases and J shed 2 bases, with 15 bases lying between them. CDR3 in DNA: TGCGCCAGCAGGGAGGGGCCCCTGCTCACAGATACGCAGTATTTT. Protein product: CASREGPLLTDTQYF.

This clonotype has a handful of counts. The chain employs TRBV9 and TRBJ2-1, with 10 bases fitting TRBD2. Trimming took 4 bases from V and 3 from J; bases not matched to a gene: 13. From germline, CDR1 is SGDLS and CDR2 YYNGEE. The CDR3 is 18 amino acids. CDR3 residues: CASSPPEASGGLYNEQFF. The CDR3 nucleotides read TGTGCCAGCAGCCCCCCTGAGGCTAGCGGGGGACTCTACAATGAGCAGTTCTTC.

The table lists this clonotype with a few counts. The rearrangement links TRBV12-3 or TRBV12-4 to TRBJ2-5; no clear D. Trimming shortened V by 2 bases and J by 5 bases, and 15 bases separated the two germline ends. CDR3 length: 15 residues. The CDR3 DNA reads as TGTGCCAGCAGTTTAATTCAGTTAAAGAATGAGACCCAGTACTTC. As protein: CASSLIQLKNETQYF.

This chain joins TRBV18 and TRBJ2-1, with 9 positions matching TRBD1. The length of the CDR3 is 14 residues. V shed 2 bases and J 6 bases; nucleotides not matched to a gene: 2. The germline gives CDR1 KGHSH, CDR2 LQKENI. CDR3: CASSPGTGFNEQFF. CDR3 DNA: TGTGCCAGCTCACCAGGGACAGGGTTCAATGAGCAGTTCTTC.

This clonotype was seen many times. This chain links TRBV7-8 with TRBJ2-1; 8 bases match TRBD2. The CDR3 sequence is 15 residues long. CDR1 is SGHVS and CDR2 is FQNEAQ in the germline V gene. After removal of 1 base from V and 4 bases from J, the junction contained 3 bases not matched to a gene. The DNA of the CDR3 is TGTGCCAGCAGCTTAGACGGGAGGGGTTACAATGAGCAGTTCTTC. Translation gives CASSLDGRGYNEQFF.

This clonotype was seen more than once but under ten times. The rearrangement links TRBV27 to TRBJ2-7; the D gene is possibly TRBD2 (6 bases). Germline CDR1 MNHEY, CDR2 SMNVEV (reference sequence). The CDR3 loop spans 16 amino acids. Trimming removed 2 bases at V and 6 bases at J, with 20 bases between. CDR3: CASSLKGGTLSGEQYF. In DNA, the CDR3 is TGTGCCAGCAGTTTAAAGGGCGGGACCCTCTCCGGCGAGCAGTACTTC.

The CDR3 loop reads CASSKGTLSDPPREGYTF. In DNA form, the CDR3 reads TGTGCCAGCAGCAAAGGAACACTTTCGGATCCCCCTAGGGAAGGCTACACCTTC. V gene TRBV21-1 combines with J gene TRBJ1-2. TRBV21-1 is a recognized pseudogene. The CDR3 is 18 amino acids.

Many counts were recorded for this clonotype. The rearrangement uses TRBV28 and TRBJ1-6, with no clear D. The CDR3 runs to 12 residues. Germline V gene data show CDR1 as MDHEN and CDR2 as SYDVKM. The V gene lost 6 bases and the J gene lost 7 bases, with 7 bases spanning the gap. The DNA for the CDR3 is TGTGCCAGCAGAGGGTGGAATTCACCCCTCCACTTT. Protein sequence: CASRGWNSPLHF.

There are a few counts of this clonotype. The V and J genes are TRBV7-9 and TRBJ1-4; D is uncertain. The CDR3 has 13 amino acids. Germline V gene lookup returns CDR1 SEHNR and CDR2 FQNEAQ (reference sequence). The germline V and J ends were trimmed by 1 base and 5 bases, with 5 bases remaining between them. CDR3 nucleotide sequence: TGTGCCAGCAGCTTAGACGTAAATGAAAAACTGTTTTTT. As protein: CASSLDVNEKLFF. The full variable domain, completed using reference TRBV7-9 and TRBJ1-4, is DTGVSQNPRHKITKRGQNVTFRCDPISEHNRLYWYRQTLGQGPEFLTYFQNEAQLEKSRLLSDRFSAERPKGSFSTLEIQRTEQGDSAMYLCASSLDVNEKLFFGSGTQLSVL.

This clonotype came up many times. The rearrangement links TRBV6-5 to TRBJ1-4; D might be TRBD1 (6 bases). The CDR3 is 15 amino acids. Germline V gives CDR1 MNHEY, CDR2 SVGAGI. The ends were cut back, 2 bases at V and 7 bases at J, with 14 bases in the middle. The CDR3 nucleotides are TGTGCCAGCAGTTACATGGGGGGCATCGGTGAAAAACTGTTTTTT. It is translated as CASSYMGGIGEKLFF.

This clonotype was counted between two and nine times. The rearrangement uses TRBV5-5 and TRBJ1-4; D ambiguous. Germline V CDR1 and CDR2: SGHKS, YYEKEE (reference sequence). This CDR3 region has 15 residues. Trimming stripped 0 bases from V and 3 bases from J, with 9 bases between. The CDR3 DNA reads as TGTGCCAGCAGCTTGGATTTGTATCCTAATGAAAAACTGTTTTTT. It encodes CASSLDLYPNEKLFF.

CDR3 loop: CASSFRGGIGKLFF. The DNA of the CDR3 is TGTGCCAGCAGTTTTAGGGGCGGAATCGGGAAACTGTTTTTT. V usage is TRBV12-3 or TRBV12-4 and J usage is TRBJ1-4; D possibly corresponds to TRBD1 (5 bases). There are 14 residues in the CDR3. Trimming left V 3 bases short and J 11 bases short, with 16 bases between.

V is TRBV2 and J is TRBJ2-1; 9 positions agree with TRBD2. J was trimmed by 0 bases and V by 2 bases; bases with no gene match: 2. CDR1 and CDR2 from the germline V gene are SNHLY and FYNNEI. This CDR3 comprises 16 residues. The CDR3 protein is CASSESSGSSYNEQFF. The CDR3 region has the DNA TGTGCCAGCAGTGAAAGTAGCGGGAGCTCCTACAATGAGCAGTTCTTC. Together with reference TRBV2 and TRBJ2-1, the CDR3 gives the full variable domain: EPEVTQTPSHQVTQMGQEVILRCVPISNHLYFYWYRQILGQKVEFLVSFYNNEISEKSEIFDDQFSVERPDGSNFTLKIRSTKLEDSAMYFCASSESSGSSYNEQFFGPGTRLTVL.

The chain combines TRBV6-5 with TRBJ2-5; 8 nucleotides match TRBD2. Germline loops: CDR1 MNHEY, CDR2 SVGAGI. The CDR3 runs to 15 residues. Unmatched junction bases numbered 7, after V lost 2 bases and J lost 5 bases. The CDR3: CASSYGAGGRETQYF. As DNA, the CDR3 is TGTGCCAGCAGTTACGGGGCGGGAGGAAGGGAGACCCAGTACTTC.

In this sample, this clonotype turned up a few times. DNA for the CDR3: TGTGCCAGCTCACCCATCGACAGGATCCCAGAGACCCAGTACTTC. This encodes CASSPIDRIPETQYF. The chain has TRBV18 and TRBJ2-5; perhaps TRBD1 as D (6 bases). The germline V gene has CDR1 KGHSH and CDR2 LQKENI. The V end was cut by 3 bases, the J end by 4 bases, with 15 bases between. The CDR3 length is 15 residues.

The sample holds a few counts of this clonotype. The chain couples TRBV12-3 or TRBV12-4 to TRBJ1-2, with 8 bases lining up with TRBD1. This CDR3 comprises 16 residues. V shed 0 bases and J 4 bases; nucleotides not matched to a gene: 7. The CDR3 region has the DNA TGTGCCAGCAGTTTAGCCCGGGACAGGCTGCCCTATGGCTACACCTTC. Translated: CASSLARDRLPYGYTF.

This clonotype has more than one count but fewer than ten. The rearrangement links TRBV7-2 to TRBJ2-2; 10 bases are shared with TRBD2. The germline V gene encodes CDR1 SGHTA and CDR2 FQGNSA. This CDR3 contains 17 residues. V dropped 2 bases and J dropped 2; count of bases not matched to a gene: 5. This CDR3 is CASSLSSGGANTGELFF. CDR3 DNA sequence: TGTGCCAGCAGCTTATCTAGCGGGGGTGCTAACACCGGGGAGCTGTTTTTT.

This clonotype was recorded many times. V usage is TRBV7-6 and J usage is TRBJ2-2; D is unclear. The CDR3 is 15 residues long. Trimming took off 5 bases at V and 5 bases at J, with 15 bases between the two ends. The germline CDR1 and CDR2 sequences are SGHVS and FNYEAQ. This CDR3 is CASSPAVYNTGELFF. CDR3 coding DNA: TGTGCCAGCAGCCCTGCGGTTTACAATACCGGGGAGCTGTTTTTT.

This clonotype was counted only a few times. The chain has TRBV10-3 and TRBJ1-1; D is possibly TRBD1 (5 bases). The ends were cut back, 4 bases at V and 7 bases at J, with 10 bases in the middle. The CDR3 is 12 residues long. Germline CDR1 reads ENHRY; CDR2 reads SYGVKD. Here the CDR3 reads CAISVGRGEAFF. The CDR3 DNA reads as TGTGCCATCAGTGTCGGGAGGGGTGAAGCTTTCTTT.

This clonotype was observed a handful of times. V usage is TRBV7-9 and J usage is TRBJ2-2, with 7 bases lining up with TRBD2. V shed 5 bases, J shed 1 base, and the junction held 7 bases outside the gene matches. The CDR3 sequence is 16 residues long. Per germline, CDR1 SEHNR and CDR2 FQNEAQ (reference sequence). CDR3 coding DNA: TGTGCCAGCAGCACGTCTGGCGGGGGGAACACCGGGGAGCTGTTTTTT. Translated: CASSTSGGGNTGELFF.

The chain joins TRBV20-1 to TRBJ2-2; 9 nucleotides align to TRBD2. The germline V gene encodes CDR1 DFQATT and CDR2 SNEGSKA (reference sequence). V was clipped by 7 bases and J by 2 bases; unmatched bases: 2. The length of the CDR3 is 13 residues. The chain's CDR3 is CSVTSGNTGELFF. The CDR3 DNA sequence: TGCAGTGTGACTAGCGGAAACACCGGGGAGCTGTTTTTT.

This clonotype occurred many times. The chain has TRBV20-1 and TRBJ1-6; 10 nucleotides line up with TRBD1. The CDR3 runs to 15 residues. Looked up from germline, CDR1 is DFQATT and CDR2 is SNEGSKA (reference sequence). With V trimmed by 1 base and J by 8 bases, 5 bases remained unmatched. The CDR3 loop reads CSARARDRGYSPLHF. Written as DNA, the CDR3 is TGCAGTGCTAGAGCCCGGGACAGGGGATATTCACCCCTCCACTTT.

This clonotype was recorded a few times. This chain joins TRBV5-1 and TRBJ2-7, with TRBD2 matching 13 bases. Unmatched junction bases numbered 5, after V lost 4 bases and J lost 1 base. Per the germline V gene, CDR1 is SGHRS and CDR2 is YFSETQ. The CDR3 has 16 residues. The CDR3 nucleotides read TGCGCCAGCAGCCCTTGGACTAGCGGGAGTTCCTACGAGCAGTACTTC. This sequence encodes CASSPWTSGSSYEQYF.

This clonotype was seen a handful of times. This chain uses TRBV29-1 with TRBJ2-2; 8 nucleotides agree with TRBD1. Germline V CDR1 and CDR2: SQVTM, ANQGSEA. Trimming cost V 7 bases and J 4 bases; bases outside gene matches: 11. The CDR3 extends over 15 amino acids. The chain's CDR3 is CSAADRVGGTGELFF. The DNA for the CDR3 is TGCAGCGCAGCGGACAGGGTCGGCGGCACCGGGGAGCTGTTTTTT.

About this clonotype itself: A single base separates this from a much larger clone, so it may be a read error. The chain couples TRBV7-2 to TRBJ1-1; no reliable D call. CDR3 length equals 13 residues. Germline values: CDR1 SGHTA, CDR2 FQGNSA. CDR3 region: CATSLTLNTEAFF. The CDR3 region has the DNA TGTGCCACCAGCTTAACCTTGAACACTGAAGCTTTCTTT.

The chain couples TRBV20-1 to TRBJ2-2; D may be TRBD1 (5 bases). The CDR3 has 14 residues. CDR1 is DFQATT, CDR2 SNEGSKA, per germline (reference sequence). V was pared by 2 bases and J by 2 bases, with 9 bases between. CDR3 protein: CSARNGQNTGELFF. The CDR3 bases are TGCAGTGCTAGAAACGGACAAAACACCGGGGAGCTGTTTTTT.

This sequence joins TRBV11-2 and TRBJ2-2; D not certain. Germline V gives CDR1 SGHAT, CDR2 FQNNGV. The CDR3 covers 12 residues. Trimming removed 5 bases at V and 7 bases at J, with 8 bases between. Here the CDR3 reads CASSPPVGELFF. The CDR3 coding sequence is TGTGCCAGCAGCCCACCCGTCGGGGAGCTGTTTTTT.

The rearrangement joins TRBV6-1 to TRBJ2-7; maybe TRBD2 (6 bases). Trimming stripped 5 bases from V and 6 bases from J, with 17 bases between. Germline CDR1 and CDR2: MNHNS and SASEGT. CDR3 length equals 14 residues. CDR3 DNA sequence: TGTGCCAGCAGTACCCCGGGACTTGGCAGCGAGCAGTACTTC. Translation gives CASSTPGLGSEQYF.

This clonotype was seen a few times. V and J are TRBV7-2 and TRBJ1-6; D call uncertain. Deletions cut 5 bases from V and 9 bases from J, with 11 bases between. Germline V gives CDR1 SGHTA, CDR2 FQGNSA. The CDR3 is 13 residues long. The CDR3 nucleotides are TGTGCCAGCAGCGCCCCGTTCCCTTCACCCCTCCACTTT. As protein: CASSAPFPSPLHF. Full variable domain (rest looked up from reference TRBV7-2 and TRBJ1-6): GAGVSQSPSNKVTEKGKDVELRCDPISGHTALYWYRQSLGQGLEFLIYFQGNSAPDKSGLPSDRFSAERTGGSVSTLTIQRTQQEDSAVYLCASSAPFPSPLHFGNGTRLTVT.

This clonotype was observed a handful of times. The chain links TRBV4-3 to TRBJ2-3; D might be TRBD2 (5 bases). Germline V gives CDR1 LGHNA, CDR2 YSLEER. V dropped 6 bases and J dropped 2 bases, with 9 bases sitting between them. This CDR3 contains 13 residues. In DNA form, the CDR3 reads TGCGCCAGCAGTTACGGGGTCACAGATACGCAGTATTTT. Protein: CASSYGVTDTQYF.